The clone carrying this T cell receptor (beta chain) appeared a few times. Its matching antigen is unknown. PBMC RNA served as the TCR library source. Patients all came to the study from an endocrinology department in Xi'an, China. This sample is drawn from a study of regulatory T cells in long-lasting Graves disease. Findings and caveats of the study: Authors noted too few samples as a limitation. Analyses excluded thyroid tissue, covering peripheral blood alone.

TCRdb reprocessed the reads via MiXCR and lists one record per CDR3 protein. The table includes 620 or so distinct CDR3 sequences, over 65% detected once. The sequence was collected from a female donor with Graves disease. Sequenced material: peripheral blood mononuclear cells (PBMCs), taken with antithyroid drug treatment, in newly diagnosed or persistent Graves disease (not recorded which).

The DNA of the CDR3 is TGTGCCAGCAGTCGGCAGGGTAGGACTGGGGCCAACGTCCTGACTTTC. As protein: CASSRQGRTGANVLTF. This chain uses TRBV27 with TRBJ2-6; tentatively, D is TRBD1 (5 bases). Germline CDR1 MNHEY, CDR2 SMNVEV (reference sequence). The ends were cut back, 5 bases at V and 2 bases at J, with 13 bases in the middle. The CDR3 has 16 residues.